This TCR beta chain came from a study of post-analysis software for immune sequencing data (dated by TCRdb to between 2015 and 2016). In terms of the full investigation: Recorded disease courses included relapsing-remitting, secondary progressive and progressive-relapsing multiple sclerosis, with some patients lacking subtype annotation. The multiple sclerosis patient repertoires were compared with about a dozen previously published healthy control repertoires from donors aged about 6 to 28 years. A subset of samples was prepared in parallel using single-end sample barcoding, then pooled and co-amplified after Illumina adapter ligation. The paper as a whole reports these results and caveats: Strong co-clustering of samples prepared in the same batch was shown by direct clustering with F measure, prompting a batch-effect correction. The multiple sclerosis patient group was slightly younger than the control group. Significantly higher frequencies in patients than in controls were found for roughly five TRBV segments, including TRBV5-6, TRBV5-1 and TRBV20-1. Significantly lower normalized Chao1 diversity was found in multiple sclerosis patients than in controls, suggesting substantial peripheral T-cell clonal expansion.

Libraries were built with PCR. The sequencer was an Illumina HiSeq 2500. Unique molecular identifiers were incorporated into TCR beta cDNA libraries to reduce PCR and sequencing biases. Every 1 to 10 million input T cells yielded roughly 0.5 million cDNA molecules, meaning each molecule approximated one T cell. The patient libraries were prepared and sequenced with the same protocol used for the earlier healthy control dataset. Within a given batch, samples were prepared together, multiplexed and sequenced on the same HiSeq lane. The paper's processing steps were these. MIGEC handled the raw barcoded reads, throwing out single-read molecular identifier groups before consensus assembly and CDR3 extraction. VDJtools was used for post-analysis of the clonotype tables, with diversity normalized by down-sampling every dataset to the smallest sample size. Repertoire overlap clustering matched CDR3 amino acid but not nucleotide sequences to correct batch-related cross-sample contamination. TCRdb itself trimmed the public reads at Q25 with fastp, ran MiXCR and retained productive beta chains. Each CDR3 protein gets just one entry, which takes the most common genes and DNA from the rows behind it. TCRdb assigned the V and J calls; the authors' analysis was not used. Present in this sample are about 380,000 distinct CDR3 sequences, less than 40% of which were seen just once. In total, the top ten clones hold around an eighth of the sample.

V is cut back by 7 bases and J by 0 bases, with 11 bases in the junction unmatched. CDR1 and CDR2 were assigned from the germline V gene as SQVTM and ANQGSEA. Taken from cysteine to phenylalanine, the CDR3 has 15 residues. Of the read, only the CDR3 DNA is kept; its 45 bases are in frame from base 1. TCR beta repertoires were profiled from peripheral blood of roughly 13 young patients with multiple sclerosis to demonstrate the VDJtools post-analysis software. Multiple sclerosis patients were children and adolescents aged roughly 6 to 17 years. As to this clonotype: Its antigen target is currently unknown. There are no base qualities to consult, and no much larger clone falls within one base.

The V gene is TRBV29-1 and the J gene is TRBJ1-1; the central 7 bases match TRBD1. The sample consisted of blood. The receptor was derived from a girl under 18 with multiple sclerosis. The CDR3: CSGKQGIRMNTEAFF. The nucleotide sequence reads TGCAGCGGTAAACAGGGGATTAGAATGAACACTGAAGCTTTCTTT.